This TCR beta chain appears in the sequencing data of a study of T-cell reconstitution after alpha-beta-depleted transplantation in children. Study conclusions and caveats: The main origin of T-cell counts and diversity one year after transplant was newly produced T cells.

This clonotype has at least ten counts. The antigen is undetermined. Germline CDR1 reads SGHRS; CDR2 reads YFSETQ. The CDR3 has 14 residues. V was pared by 4 bases and J by 6 bases, with 16 bases between. For TCRbeta, the library was prepared with unique molecular identifiers. TCRdb passed the PCR reads through MiXCR, listing each CDR3 protein once. The sample records fewer than 350,000 distinct CDR3 sequences, under 14% being singletons. The TCR comes from a male patient aged 2-15 years who had a stem cell transplant for chronic granulomatous disease, so the T cells may come from the graft donor. The rearrangement links TRBV5-1 to TRBJ1-2, with a weak D call TRBD1 (5 bases). The source material was peripheral blood, sampled 180 days after TCRalphabeta/CD19-depleted stem cell transplant. In nucleotides, the CDR3 is TGCGCCAGCAGCAGCGCTAGGGGCTTCGATGGCTACACCTTC. This gives the protein CASSSARGFDGYTF.